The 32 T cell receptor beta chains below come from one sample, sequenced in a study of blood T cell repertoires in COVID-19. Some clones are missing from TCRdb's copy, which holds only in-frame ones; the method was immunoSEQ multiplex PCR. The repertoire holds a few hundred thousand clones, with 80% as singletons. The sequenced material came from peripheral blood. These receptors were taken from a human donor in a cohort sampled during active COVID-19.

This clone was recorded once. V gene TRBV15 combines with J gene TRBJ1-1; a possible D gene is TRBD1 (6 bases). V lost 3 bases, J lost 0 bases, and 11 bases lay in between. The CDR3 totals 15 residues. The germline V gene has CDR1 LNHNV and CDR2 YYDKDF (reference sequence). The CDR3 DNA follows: TGTGCCACCAGCAGGATAACAGGGATGAACACTGAAGCTTTCTTT. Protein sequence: CATSRITGMNTEAFF.

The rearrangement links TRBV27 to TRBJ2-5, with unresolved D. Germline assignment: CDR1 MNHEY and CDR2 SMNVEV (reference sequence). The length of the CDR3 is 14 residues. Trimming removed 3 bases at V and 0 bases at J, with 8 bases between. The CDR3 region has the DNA TGTGCCAGCAGTTTTGGGCTTGACCAAGAGACCCAGTACTTC. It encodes CASSFGLDQETQYF.

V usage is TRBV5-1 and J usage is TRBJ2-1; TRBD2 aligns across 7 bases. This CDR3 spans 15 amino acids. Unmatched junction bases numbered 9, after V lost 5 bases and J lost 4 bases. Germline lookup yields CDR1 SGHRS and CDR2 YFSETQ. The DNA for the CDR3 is TGCGCCAGCAGATCCGGGACTACAATATACAATGAGCAGTTCTTC. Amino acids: CASRSGTTIYNEQFF.

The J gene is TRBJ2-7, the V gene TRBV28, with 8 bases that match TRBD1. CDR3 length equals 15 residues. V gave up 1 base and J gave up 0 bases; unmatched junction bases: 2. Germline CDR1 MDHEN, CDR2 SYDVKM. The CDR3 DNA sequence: TGTGCCAGCAGTTTATCAGGGGGCAACTCCTACGAGCAGTACTTC. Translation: CASSLSGGNSYEQYF.

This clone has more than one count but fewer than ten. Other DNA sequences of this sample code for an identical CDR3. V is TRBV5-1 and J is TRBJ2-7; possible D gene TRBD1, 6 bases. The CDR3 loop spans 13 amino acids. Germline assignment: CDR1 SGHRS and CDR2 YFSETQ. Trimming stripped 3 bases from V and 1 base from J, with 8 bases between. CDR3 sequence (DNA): TGCGCCAGCAGCTCCGGACAGTCCTACGAGCAGTACTTC. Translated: CASSSGQSYEQYF. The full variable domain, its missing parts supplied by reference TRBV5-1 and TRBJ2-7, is KAGVTQTPRYLIKTRGQQVTLSCSPISGHRSVSWYQQTPGQGLQFLFEYFSETQRNKGNFPGRFSGRQFSNSRSEMNVSTLELGDSALYLCASSSGQSYEQYFGPGTRLTVT.

CDR3: CASSMDRVGDQPQHF. The CDR3 DNA is TGTGCCAGCAGCATGGACAGGGTGGGTGATCAGCCCCAGCATTTT. The chain has TRBV28 and TRBJ1-5, with 8 bases aligning to TRBD1. This CDR3 has 15 amino acids. Germline CDR1 is MDHEN and CDR2 is SYDVKM. The V segment lost 6 bases and the J segment 5 bases; nucleotides outside the gene matches: 9.

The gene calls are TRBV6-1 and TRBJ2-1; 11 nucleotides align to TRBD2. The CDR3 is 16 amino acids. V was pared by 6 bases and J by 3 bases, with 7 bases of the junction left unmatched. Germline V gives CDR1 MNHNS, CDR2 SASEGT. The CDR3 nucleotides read TGTGCCAGCAGGGAAACCGGGACTAGCGGCTACAATGAGCAGTTCTTC. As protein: CASRETGTSGYNEQFF.

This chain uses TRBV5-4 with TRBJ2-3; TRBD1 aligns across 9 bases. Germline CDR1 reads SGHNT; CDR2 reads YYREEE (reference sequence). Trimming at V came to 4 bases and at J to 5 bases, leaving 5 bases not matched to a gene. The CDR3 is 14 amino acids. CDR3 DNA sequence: TGTGCCAGCAGCCTGGGGACAGGGAGAGATACGCAGTATTTT. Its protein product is CASSLGTGRDTQYF.

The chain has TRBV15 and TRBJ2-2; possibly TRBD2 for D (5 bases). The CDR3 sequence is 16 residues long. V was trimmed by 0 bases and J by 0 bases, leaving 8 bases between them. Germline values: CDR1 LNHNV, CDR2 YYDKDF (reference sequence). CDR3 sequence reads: CATSRDLLANTGELFF. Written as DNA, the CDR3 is TGTGCCACCAGCAGAGATTTACTAGCGAACACCGGGGAGCTGTTTTTT.

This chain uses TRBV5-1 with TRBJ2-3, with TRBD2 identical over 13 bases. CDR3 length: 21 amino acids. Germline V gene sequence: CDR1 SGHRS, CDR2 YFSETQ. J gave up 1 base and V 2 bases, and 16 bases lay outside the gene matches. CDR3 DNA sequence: TGCGCCAGCAGCTTCATAAGGACTAGCGGGAGAAGAGGAAGGGGCACAGATACGCAGTATTTT. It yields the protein CASSFIRTSGRRGRGTDTQYF.

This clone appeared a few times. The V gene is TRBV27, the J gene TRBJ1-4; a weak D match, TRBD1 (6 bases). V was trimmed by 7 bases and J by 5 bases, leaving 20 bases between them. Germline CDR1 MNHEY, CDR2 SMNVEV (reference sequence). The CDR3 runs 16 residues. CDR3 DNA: TGTGCCAGCAAACGACAGGAGGTGGGGGCAAATGAAAAACTGTTTTTT. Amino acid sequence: CASKRQEVGANEKLFF.

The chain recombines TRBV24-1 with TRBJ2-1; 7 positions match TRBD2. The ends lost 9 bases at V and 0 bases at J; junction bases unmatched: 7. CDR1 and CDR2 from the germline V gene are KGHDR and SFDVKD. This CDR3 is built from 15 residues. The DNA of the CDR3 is TGTGCCACCGGATGGCGGGGGACCTCCTACAATGAGCAGTTCTTC. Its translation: CATGWRGTSYNEQFF.

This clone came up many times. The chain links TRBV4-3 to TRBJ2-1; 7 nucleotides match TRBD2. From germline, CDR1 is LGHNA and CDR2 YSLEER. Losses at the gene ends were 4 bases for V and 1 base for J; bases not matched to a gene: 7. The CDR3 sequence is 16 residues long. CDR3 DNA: TGCGCCAGCAGCCGGCAGGCGGGGGATTCCTACAATGAGCAGTTCTTC. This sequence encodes CASSRQAGDSYNEQFF.

The DNA of the CDR3 is TGTGCCATCAGTGAGACCGGGACTAGCGGGGGGGGAACAGATACGCAGTATTTT. Translation: CAISETGTSGGGTDTQYF. The V call is TRBV10-3, the J call TRBJ2-3; 16 bases line up with TRBD2. CDR1 is ENHRY, CDR2 SYGVKD, per germline. This CDR3 spans 18 amino acids. Trimming cost V 2 bases and J 3 bases; bases outside gene matches: 5.

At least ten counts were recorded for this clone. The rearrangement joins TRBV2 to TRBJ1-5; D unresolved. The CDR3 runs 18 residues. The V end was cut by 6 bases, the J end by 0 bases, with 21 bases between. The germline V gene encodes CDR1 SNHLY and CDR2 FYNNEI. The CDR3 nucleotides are TGTGCCAGCAGCAGCGGCTGGACTTCAACATATAGCAATCAGCCCCAGCATTTT. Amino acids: CASSSGWTSTYSNQPQHF.

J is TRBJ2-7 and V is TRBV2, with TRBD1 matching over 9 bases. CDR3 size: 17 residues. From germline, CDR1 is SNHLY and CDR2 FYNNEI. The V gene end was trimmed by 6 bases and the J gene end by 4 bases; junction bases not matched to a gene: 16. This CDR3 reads CASRQTSPGTGPYEQYF. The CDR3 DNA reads TGTGCCAGCAGACAAACCAGTCCCGGGACAGGGCCTTACGAGCAGTACTTC.

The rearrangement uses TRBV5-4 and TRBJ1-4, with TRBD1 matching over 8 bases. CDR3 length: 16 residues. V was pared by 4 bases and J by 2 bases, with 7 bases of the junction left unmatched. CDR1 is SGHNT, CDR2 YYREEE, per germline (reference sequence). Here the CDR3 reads CASSVGQGVTNEKLFF. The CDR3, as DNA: TGTGCCAGCAGCGTCGGACAGGGCGTCACTAATGAAAAACTGTTTTTT.

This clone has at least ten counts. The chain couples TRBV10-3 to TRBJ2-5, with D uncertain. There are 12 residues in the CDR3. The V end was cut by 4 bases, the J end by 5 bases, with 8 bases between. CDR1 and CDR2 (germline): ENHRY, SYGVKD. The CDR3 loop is CAISASRETQYF. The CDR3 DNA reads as TGTGCCATCAGTGCTTCCAGGGAGACCCAGTACTTC.

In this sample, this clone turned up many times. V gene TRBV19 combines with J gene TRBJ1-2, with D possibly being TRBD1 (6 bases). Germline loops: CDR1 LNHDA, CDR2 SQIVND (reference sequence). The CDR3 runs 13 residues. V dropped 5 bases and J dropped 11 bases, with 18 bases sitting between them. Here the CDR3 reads CASSLRTAKGYTF. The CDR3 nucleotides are TGTGCCAGTAGTTTAAGGACAGCGAAGGGGTACACCTTC.

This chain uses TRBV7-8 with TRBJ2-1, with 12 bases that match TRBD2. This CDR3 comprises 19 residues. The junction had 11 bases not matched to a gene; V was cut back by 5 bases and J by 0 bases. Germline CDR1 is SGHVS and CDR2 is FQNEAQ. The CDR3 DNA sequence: TGTGCCAGCAGCCACCCGGAGCTAGCGGGAGGGTTCTCCTACAATGAGCAGTTCTTC. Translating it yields CASSHPELAGGFSYNEQFF.

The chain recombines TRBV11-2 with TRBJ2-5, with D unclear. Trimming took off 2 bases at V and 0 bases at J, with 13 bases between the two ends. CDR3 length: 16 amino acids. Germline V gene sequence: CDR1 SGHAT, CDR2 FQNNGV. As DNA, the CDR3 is TGTGCCAGCAGCTTACGCGGCGGATCGTACCAAGAGACCCAGTACTTC. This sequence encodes CASSLRGGSYQETQYF.

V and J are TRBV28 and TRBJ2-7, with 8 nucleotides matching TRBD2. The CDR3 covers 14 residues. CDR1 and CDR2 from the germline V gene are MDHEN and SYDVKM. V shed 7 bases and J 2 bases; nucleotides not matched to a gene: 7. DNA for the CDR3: TGTGCCAGCACAAGTGGGACTAGACCCTACGAGCAGTACTTC. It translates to CASTSGTRPYEQYF.

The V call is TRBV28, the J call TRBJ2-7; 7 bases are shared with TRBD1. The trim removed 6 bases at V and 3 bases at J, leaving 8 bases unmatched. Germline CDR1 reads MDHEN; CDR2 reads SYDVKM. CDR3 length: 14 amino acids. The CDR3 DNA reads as TGTGCCAGCAGGAACAGGGGTATCCTCTACGAGCAGTACTTC. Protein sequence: CASRNRGILYEQYF.

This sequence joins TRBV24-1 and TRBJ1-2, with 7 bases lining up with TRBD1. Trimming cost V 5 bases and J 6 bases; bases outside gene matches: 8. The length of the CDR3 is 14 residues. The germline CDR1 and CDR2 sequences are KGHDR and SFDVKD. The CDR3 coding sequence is TGTGCCACCAGTGCCTCGACAGGGAAGGATGGCTACACCTTC. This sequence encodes CATSASTGKDGYTF.

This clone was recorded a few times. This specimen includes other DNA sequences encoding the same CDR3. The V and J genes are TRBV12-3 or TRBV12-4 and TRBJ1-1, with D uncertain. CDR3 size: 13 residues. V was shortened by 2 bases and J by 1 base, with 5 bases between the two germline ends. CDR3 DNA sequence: TGTGCCAGCAGTTTACGGGGGAACACTGAAGCTTTCTTT. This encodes CASSLRGNTEAFF.

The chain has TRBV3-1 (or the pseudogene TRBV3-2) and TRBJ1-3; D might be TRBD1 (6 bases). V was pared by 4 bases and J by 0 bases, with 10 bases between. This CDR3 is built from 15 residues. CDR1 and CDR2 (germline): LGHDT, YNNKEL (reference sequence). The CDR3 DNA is TGTGCCAGCAGCCCAGGGGCAGACTCTGGAAACACCATATATTTT. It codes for CASSPGADSGNTIYF.

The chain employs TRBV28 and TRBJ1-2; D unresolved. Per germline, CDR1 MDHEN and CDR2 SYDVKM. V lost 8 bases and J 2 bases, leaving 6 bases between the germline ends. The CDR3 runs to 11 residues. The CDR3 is CASEQNYGYTF. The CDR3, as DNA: TGTGCCAGCGAACAGAACTATGGCTACACCTTC.

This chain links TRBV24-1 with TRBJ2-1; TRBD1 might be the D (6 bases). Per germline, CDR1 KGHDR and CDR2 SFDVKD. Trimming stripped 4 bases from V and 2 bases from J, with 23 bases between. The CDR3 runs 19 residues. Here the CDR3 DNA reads TGTGCCACCAGTGACCCATTACCCTTGACAGGACGAGCCTACAATGAGCAGTTCTTC. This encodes CATSDPLPLTGRAYNEQFF.

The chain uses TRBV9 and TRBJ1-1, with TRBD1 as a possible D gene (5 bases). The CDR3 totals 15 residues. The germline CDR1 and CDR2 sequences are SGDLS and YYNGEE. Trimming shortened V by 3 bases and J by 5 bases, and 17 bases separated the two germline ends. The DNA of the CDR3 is TGTGCCAGCAGCGCCGCTGAGGCAGGGTCAACTGAAGCTTTCTTT. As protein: CASSAAEAGSTEAFF.

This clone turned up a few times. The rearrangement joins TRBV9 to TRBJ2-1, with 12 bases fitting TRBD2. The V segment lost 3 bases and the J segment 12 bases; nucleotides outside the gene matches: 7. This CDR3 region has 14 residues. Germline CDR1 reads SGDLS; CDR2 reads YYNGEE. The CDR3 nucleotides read TGTGCCAGCAGCGAACTAGCGGGAGGCGGGGGGCAGTTCTTC. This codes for CASSELAGGGGQFF. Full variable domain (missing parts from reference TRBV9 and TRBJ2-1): DSGVTQTPKHLITATGQRVTLRCSPRSGDLSVYWYQQSLDQGLQFLIQYYNGEERAKGNILERFSAQQFPDLHSELNLSSLELGDSALYFCASSELAGGGGQFFGPGTRLTVL.

The CDR3 region has the DNA TGTGCCAGCATGGCCAGGCATGGCTACACCTTC. Encoded protein: CASMARHGYTF. The chain carries TRBV2 and TRBJ1-2; D remains unclear. This CDR3 region has 11 residues. CDR1 is SNHLY, CDR2 FYNNEI, per germline. V was clipped by 7 bases and J by 6 bases, with 9 bases between them.

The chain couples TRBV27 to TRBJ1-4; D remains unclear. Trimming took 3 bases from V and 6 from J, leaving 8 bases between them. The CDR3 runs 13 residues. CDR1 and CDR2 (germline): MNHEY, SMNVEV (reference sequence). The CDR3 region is CASSLRVDEKLFF. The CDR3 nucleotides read TGTGCCAGCAGTTTGCGAGTAGATGAAAAACTGTTTTTT.